These T cell receptor beta chains were read from a single sample in a study of tumor-infiltrating lymphocytes in primary liver carcinoma. TCRdb recomputed calls from the multiplex PCR reads with MiXCR, one row per CDR3 protein. The table includes about 66,000 distinct CDR3 sequences, about 71% detected once. Sequenced sample: liver tumor tissue from sampling region 4. The receptors stem from a man in his forties with primary liver carcinoma and hepatitis B virus infection. Each CDR3 is given with its conserved first and last residue. Each record gives: D gene, J gene, V gene, clone size, CDR3 protein, CDR3 DNA. D genes are given only for firm matches. Only part of the rows carry a size: once, few, many, or a class if the clone is expanded.

NA | TRBJ1-3 | TRBV28 | NA | CASSSSPGATNSGNTIYF | TGTGCCAGCAGTAGCAGCCCAGGCGCCACGAACTCTGGAAACACCATATATTTT
NA | TRBJ1-6 | TRBV12-3/TRBV12-4 | few | CASTLGGNSPLHF | TGTGCCAGCACATTGGGGGGGAATTCACCTCTCCACTTT
TRBD1 | TRBJ2-5 | TRBV11-1 | NA | CASSGQVDMESQYF | TGTGCCAGCAGTGGACAGGTGGATATGGAGTCCCAGTACTTC
TRBD1 | TRBJ1-2 | TRBV6-1 | few | CASTLYFTGQGQTNYGYTF | TGTGCCAGCACCTTATACTTTACTGGACAGGGGCAGACTAACTATGGCTACACCTTC
NA | TRBJ2-1 | TRBV11-2 | NA | CASSLVGHEQFF | TGTGCCAGCAGCTTAGTAGGACATGAGCAGTTCTTC
NA | TRBJ2-5 | TRBV7-9 | NA | CASSGRGGLQEIQYF | TGTGCCAGCAGCGGCAGGGGGGGACTCCAGGAGATCCAATACTTC
TRBD1 | TRBJ1-2 | TRBV7-9 | many | CASRWGRGFHGYTF | TGTGCCAGCAGATGGGGCAGGGGGTTTCATGGCTACACCTTC
TRBD2 | TRBJ2-7 | TRBV30 | NA | CAWSIGGSSVYEHYF | TGTGCCTGGAGTATCGGCGGGAGCTCGGTCTACGAGCACTACTTC
NA | TRBJ1-1 | TRBV7-8 | NA | CAISSLQGNGGSVEAFF | TGTGCCATCAGCTCACTTCAGGGGAACGGAGGTAGCGTTGAAGCTTTCTTT
NA | TRBJ2-5 | TRBV11-2 | few | CASNLARLALGKKETQYF | TGTGCCAGCAACTTGGCGAGGCTAGCCCTGGGTAAAAAAGAGACCCAGTACTTC
NA | TRBJ2-3 | TRBV12-3/TRBV12-4 | NA | CVSSPRGRVPTQYF | TGTGTCAGCAGTCCGAGGGGCAGGGTCCCTACGCAGTATTTT
NA | TRBJ2-4 | TRBV6-5 | NA | CASSPRTGEEHF | TGTGCCAGCAGTCCCCGCACAGGCGAGGAGCACTTC
TRBD1 | TRBJ2-6 | TRBV5-1 | NA | CAIRLFGQGVAANVLTF | TGCGCCATCAGGTTGTTTGGACAGGGAGTGGCAGCCAACGTCCTGACTTTC
NA | TRBJ2-1 | TRBV14 | NA | CASSQDWVYNEHFF | TGTGCCAGCAGCCAAGATTGGGTGTACAATGAGCACTTCTTC
NA | TRBJ2-7 | TRBV6-2/TRBV6-3 | NA | CATCQDIYEQYF | TGTGCCACCTGTCAGGATATCTACGAGCAGTACTTC
TRBD1 | TRBJ1-4 | TRBV10-3 | few | CATSESGQGATNEKLFF | TGTGCCACCAGTGAGTCTGGACAGGGGGCGACTAATGAAAAACTGTTTTTT
TRBD2 | TRBJ2-5 | TRBV13 | NA | CASSQAGGQGAQYF | TGCGCCAGCAGCCAAGCGGGAGGGCAAGGGGCCCAGTACTTC
TRBD2 | TRBJ2-7 | TRBV10-3 | NA | CVITKRSGLAGGFSYEQYF | TGTGTCATCACCAAACGATCGGGCCTAGCGGGAGGATTCTCCTACGAGCAGTACTTC
NA | TRBJ2-1 | TRBV5-4 | NA | CVSSPAELGYNEQFF | TGTGTCAGCAGCCCAGCCGAGCTCGGGTACAATGAGCAGTTCTTC
NA | TRBJ2-7 | TRBV7-8 | many | CASSVIAGSRGEQYF | TGTGCCAGCAGCGTAATCGCGGGGAGCCGGGGGGAGCAGTACTTC
TRBD1 | TRBJ2-1 | TRBV28 | many | CASSVQGEQFF | TGTGCCAGCAGTGTACAGGGGGAACAGTTCTTC
TRBD2 | TRBJ2-7 | TRBV12-3/TRBV12-4 | NA | CARRLLAGGPPYEKYF | TGTGCCAGGAGATTATTAGCGGGAGGGCCTCCCTACGAGAAGTACTTC
TRBD2 | TRBJ2-5 | TRBV11-2 | NA | CASSQTPDGGIETQNF | TGTGCCAGCAGCCAAACTCCTGACGGGGGGATTGAGACCCAGAACTTC
NA | TRBJ2-3 | TRBV4-3 | NA | CASSQEGSRTDTQYF | TGCGCCAGCAGCCAAGAGGGTAGCCGAACAGATACGCAGTATTTT
TRBD2 | TRBJ2-1 | TRBV6-2/TRBV6-3 | many | CASSSLGLAVSEQFF | TGTGCCAGCAGTTCTTTGGGACTAGCGGTCTCAGAACAGTTCTTC
NA | TRBJ1-1 | TRBV6-2/TRBV6-3 | NA | CASSSPLRTDVFF | TGTGCCAGTAGTTCCCCCCTTCGTACCGATGTTTTCTTT
NA | TRBJ2-7 | TRBV2 | NA | CTNSENRAFSYEQYF | TGTACCAACAGTGAGAACAGGGCGTTCTCCTACGAGCAGTACTTC
TRBD1 | TRBJ2-3 | TRBV5-1 | many | CASSLGSGGVPDTQYF | TGCGCCAGCAGCTTGGGCTCAGGGGGAGTTCCAGATACGCAGTATTTT
NA | TRBJ2-7 | TRBV11-2 | large | CASSFGGASEQYF | TGTGCCAGCAGCTTCGGAGGGGCTAGCGAGCAGTACTTC
TRBD1 | TRBJ2-1 | TRBV29-1 | NA | CSVEEAQDRLIGEQFF | TGCAGCGTCGAAGAAGCCCAGGACAGGTTAATCGGTGAGCAGTTCTTC
TRBD2 | TRBJ2-3 | TRBV18 | NA | CASSPKQAGADVTDTQYF | TGTGCCAGCTCACCAAAACAAGCGGGAGCCGATGTCACAGATACGCAGTATTTT
TRBD2 | TRBJ2-6 | TRBV5-1 | NA | CASSFGGALGTGSGANVLTF | TGCGCCAGCAGCTTCGGGGGGGCCCTAGGAACCGGTTCCGGGGCCAACGTCCTGACTTTC
NA | TRBJ1-2 | TRBV11-2 | NA | CASSLEGASCGGYTF | TGTGCCAGCAGCTTAGAGGGGGCCAGTTGCGGTGGCTACACTTTC
NA | TRBJ2-3 | TRBV6-6 | NA | CASSIIAAGVTDTQYF | TGTGCCAGCAGTATCATCGCGGCTGGAGTCACAGATACGCAGTATTTT
NA | TRBJ1-1 | TRBV11-2 | NA | CDGSLMGTGKLVPEAFF | TGTGACGGCAGCTTAATGGGTACAGGGAAGTTAGTCCCTGAAGCTTTCTTT
TRBD1 | TRBJ2-1 | TRBV28 | NA | CASRPPAGQGAYNEQFF | TGTGCCAGCAGACCCCCCGCCGGACAGGGGGCCTACAATGAGCAGTTCTTC
NA | TRBJ2-5 | TRBV6-5 | NA | CASSYSTRGGQTQYF | TGTGCCAGCAGTTACTCCACTAGGGGGGGTCAGACCCAGTACTTC
TRBD1 | TRBJ2-7 | TRBV27 | few | CASSPDRVEQYF | TGTGCCAGCAGCCCGGACAGGGTCGAGCAGTACTTC
NA | TRBJ2-1 | TRBV11-2 | large | CASSPSHNEQFF | TGTGCCAGCAGCCCCTCCCACAATGAGCAGTTCTTC
NA | TRBJ2-1 | TRBV7-9 | NA | CACSSRTEYNKQFF | TGTGCCTGCAGCTCACGGACCGAATACAATAAGCAGTTCTTC
TRBD1 | TRBJ1-1 | TRBV5-1 | many | CASSLRWGQGLLNTEAFF | TGCGCCAGCAGCTTGAGGTGGGGACAGGGACTTCTGAACACTGAAGCTTTCTTT
NA | TRBJ2-3 | TRBV20-1 | NA | CSATQSTDTQYF | TGCAGTGCTACGCAGAGCACAGATACGCAGTATTTT
TRBD1 | TRBJ2-3 | TRBV11-2 | once | CANSPRDRGRDTLYF | TGTGCCAACAGTCCTCGGGACAGGGGGAGAGATACGCTGTATTTT
TRBD1 | TRBJ2-1 | TRBV6-1 | many | CASSETGGAYNEQFF | TGTGCCAGCAGTGAAACAGGGGGCGCCTACAATGAGCAGTTCTTC
TRBD1 | TRBJ2-5 | TRBV4-3 | NA | CASSQEGQPSEIQYF | TGCGCCAGCAGCCAAGAGGGACAGCCGTCTGAGATCCAGTACTTC
NA | TRBJ2-7 | TRBV4-1 | NA | CASSQDRGGSLYERYF | TGCGCCAGCAGCCAAGATCGGGGTGGGAGTTTATACGAGCGGTACTTC
NA | TRBJ2-1 | TRBV12-3/TRBV12-4 | once | CASSWDGEINEQFF | TGTGCTAGCAGTTGGGACGGGGAGATCAATGAGCAGTTCTTC
NA | TRBJ2-7 | TRBV11-2 | NA | CACSLDQETEIYEQYF | TGTGCCTGCAGCTTAGATCAGGAGACAGAAATCTACGAGCAGTACTTC
TRBD2 | TRBJ2-1 | TRBV4-2 | NA | CASSQASSGLHVQFF | TGTGCAAGCAGCCAAGCGTCTAGCGGGCTACATGTGCAGTTCTTC
NA | TRBJ1-6 | TRBV11-2 | NA | CASSLKPPRKGNSPLHF | TGTGCCAGCAGCTTAAAGCCCCCCCGAAAGGGTAATTCACCCCTCCACTTT
TRBD1 | TRBJ2-3 | TRBV7-9 | NA | CVSSLDDRGDTDAQYF | TGTGTCAGCAGCTTAGATGACAGGGGAGACACAGATGCGCAGTATTTT
NA | TRBJ2-1 | TRBV4-3 | NA | CASSQTCYNEQFF | TGCGCCAGTAGCCAAACATGTTACAATGAGCAGTTCTTC
NA | TRBJ2-7 | TRBV5-1 | NA | CSSNSDSTYEQYF | TGCTCCAGCAACTCCGACAGCACCTACGAGCAGTACTTC
NA | TRBJ2-1 | TRBV30 | many | CAWSGPLLALSSYNEQFF | TGTGCCTGGAGTGGGCCCCTCTTAGCGCTGAGCTCCTACAATGAGCAGTTCTTC
TRBD1 | TRBJ2-7 | TRBV28 | many | CASNPAAGGNYEQYF | TGTGCCAGCAACCCCGCGGCAGGGGGAAACTACGAGCAGTACTTC
TRBD2 | TRBJ2-1 | TRBV5-1 | once | CASSWGGTWDEQFF | TGCGCCAGCAGCTGGGGGGGGACGTGGGATGAGCAGTTCTTC
NA | TRBJ2-3 | TRBV6-5 | many | CASRAGATDTQYF | TGTGCCAGCAGGGCAGGTGCTACAGATACGCAGTATTTT